This T cell receptor beta chain originates from a study of beta chain features in type 1 diabetes. Notes on the study in general: TCRB CDR3s from Type 1 diabetes patients were moderately but significantly shorter in all four CD4+ subsets.

Expressed TCRB transcripts were sequenced because the isolated RNA had all been reverse transcribed beforehand. Libraries were prepared by immunoSEQ multiplex PCR; TCRdb keeps only in-frame clonotypes and omits some of them. Of some 330,000 clones detected, around 12% appear once; the ten largest clones hold about 0.01%. A CD45RO/CCR7/CD25/CD127/CD95/CD27 panel sorted naive, central memory, regulatory and stem cell-like memory CD4+ cells. Per germline, CDR1 LNHDA and CDR2 SQIVND (reference sequence). The CDR3 has 15 residues. V gave up 3 bases and J gave up 0 bases, with 9 bases separating them. Concerning this clone: Its antigen remains unidentified.

The chain recombines TRBV19 with TRBJ2-4; no definite D call. The specimen sequenced was naive CD4+ T cells from blood. The clonotype comes from a woman aged 18-29 years with type 1 diabetes. Written as DNA, the CDR3 is TGTGCCAGTAGTATGCCCCGAGGAGCCAAAAACATTCAGTACTTC. This translates into CASSMPRGAKNIQYF.